These T cell receptor beta chains were read from a single sample in a study of T-cell memory formation after mild COVID-19. TCRdb ran MiXCR on the 5' RACE reads and lists one entry per CDR3 protein. The table includes hundreds of thousands of distinct CDR3 sequences, around 17% detected once. Sequencing input: PBMCs or a T cell subset sorted from them (not recorded which). The receptor source for this set is an adult woman who had mild COVID-19 (a few samples of this study predate the infection). Cell type and time point are not known. Each CDR3 is given with its conserved first and last residue.

V: TRBV7-2; J: TRBJ1-2; CDR3: CASSLAGAGEGYGYTF
V: TRBV4-3; J: TRBJ2-5; CDR3: CASSQEMSSETQYF
V: TRBV12-3/TRBV12-4; J: TRBJ2-1; CDR3: CASRSTSRKSEQFF
V: TRBV20-1; J: TRBJ2-6; CDR3: CSASGDAHSGANVLTF
V: TRBV6-2/TRBV6-3; J: TRBJ1-2; CDR3: CASRRTGNYGYTF
V: TRBV11-2; J: TRBJ2-1; CDR3: CASSLGVSGAYNEQFF
V: TRBV27; J: TRBJ2-3; CDR3: CASSYSGGFTDTQYF
V: TRBV20-1; J: TRBJ1-1; CDR3: CSAPTDREAFF
V: TRBV12-3/TRBV12-4; J: TRBJ1-5; CDR3: CASRKATAVGGQPQHF
V: TRBV5-1; J: TRBJ1-4; CDR3: CASSRWTGQEEKLFF
V: TRBV20-1; J: TRBJ2-2; CDR3: CSARVAGTDTGELFF
V: TRBV6-2/TRBV6-3; J: TRBJ2-1; CDR3: CASTGQYNEQFF
V: TRBV7-9; J: TRBJ2-1; CDR3: CASSTGNNEQFF
V: TRBV5-6; J: TRBJ2-1; CDR3: CASSLQGAWNEQFF
V: TRBV6-2/TRBV6-3; J: TRBJ2-4; CDR3: CASSPRDNKNIQYF
V: TRBV20-1; J: TRBJ2-1; CDR3: CSASVGVNNEQFF
V: TRBV9; J: TRBJ2-7; CDR3: CASSVDPTDEQYF
V: TRBV7-2; J: TRBJ1-2; CDR3: CASSTGGGYGYTF
V: TRBV12-3/TRBV12-4; J: TRBJ2-3; CDR3: CASSVRGLAADTQYF
V: TRBV5-1; J: TRBJ2-2; CDR3: CASSFTSGDTGELFF
V: TRBV29-1; J: TRBJ2-7; CDR3: CSVEGLSGRAYEQYF
V: TRBV12-3/TRBV12-4; J: TRBJ2-6; CDR3: CASRARSGANVLTF
V: TRBV24-1; J: TRBJ2-2; CDR3: CATSDLQIEGSGELFF
V: TRBV2; J: TRBJ2-1; CDR3: CASTRLADKFF
V: TRBV7-2; J: TRBJ2-1; CDR3: CASSFPSGVPGNEQFF
V: TRBV5-1; J: TRBJ2-1; CDR3: CASSPPPLYNEQFF
V: TRBV2; J: TRBJ1-1; CDR3: CASSAGRVGEAFF
V: TRBV7-9; J: TRBJ2-7; CDR3: CASSFQGPGLYEQYF
V: TRBV6-5; J: TRBJ2-7; CDR3: CASRPVGVNLNEQYF
V: TRBV24-1; J: TRBJ1-6; CDR3: CATSDGRNNSPLHF
V: TRBV3-1; J: TRBJ2-7; CDR3: CASSQETPEQYF
V: TRBV5-1; J: TRBJ2-1; CDR3: CASSVKGQGLMPLNNEQFF
V: TRBV29-1; J: TRBJ1-1; CDR3: CSVEDVPGQGVGTEAFF
V: TRBV10-3; J: TRBJ2-5; CDR3: CAISEDTKETQYF
V: TRBV6-5; J: TRBJ2-5; CDR3: CASNEGGGYQETQYF
V: TRBV5-4; J: TRBJ1-2; CDR3: CASNTIGYGYTF
V: TRBV5-6; J: TRBJ1-2; CDR3: CASSLGPTNYGYTF
V: TRBV10-3; J: TRBJ2-1; CDR3: CAIRGQSNNEQFF
V: TRBV7-8; J: TRBJ2-7; CDR3: CASSPRDSPSAYF
V: TRBV7-9; J: TRBJ2-3; CDR3: CASSLAGGRGIDTQYF
V: TRBV2; J: TRBJ2-4; CDR3: CASSEGTVNLAKNIQYF
V: TRBV5-1; J: TRBJ2-7; CDR3: CASSSGFGVKDEQYF
V: TRBV19; J: TRBJ2-2; CDR3: CASRNPGLENTGELFF
V: TRBV7-2; J: TRBJ2-5; CDR3: CASSPVAGMQTQYF
V: TRBV5-1; J: TRBJ2-5; CDR3: CASSPGTGGRETQYF
V: TRBV7-9; J: TRBJ1-2; CDR3: CASSHLSHSYTF
V: TRBV7-9; J: TRBJ2-1; CDR3: CASSLRAGGPGEQFF
V: TRBV20-1; J: TRBJ1-4; CDR3: CSARDLGVGEKLFF
V: TRBV29-1; J: TRBJ2-1; CDR3: CSVADNEQFF
V: TRBV19; J: TRBJ1-1; CDR3: CASSIDTGRKNTEAFF
V: TRBV7-9; J: TRBJ2-7; CDR3: CASSKGQGPTYEQYF
V: TRBV9; J: TRBJ2-2; CDR3: CASSVGGNPNTGELFF
V: TRBV5-1; J: TRBJ2-7; CDR3: CASSLGFGLVEEQYF
V: TRBV3-1; J: TRBJ2-7; CDR3: CASSQGAGGLQYF
V: TRBV19; J: TRBJ2-7; CDR3: CASSMGPGGAYEQYF
V: TRBV7-9; J: TRBJ1-1; CDR3: CASSPTAGPAPNTEAFF
V: TRBV12-3/TRBV12-4; J: TRBJ1-1; CDR3: CATTPGGWGAFF
V: TRBV7-2; J: TRBJ2-6; CDR3: CASTHPGANVLTF
V: TRBV7-9; J: TRBJ1-1; CDR3: CASSSTTPGMNTEAFF